This T cell receptor beta chain was retrieved from a study of cytomegalovirus exposure and HLA in healthy donors. Regarding the study as a whole: As was reported, the classifier diagnosed cytomegalovirus status with high specificity and sensitivity. As a later analysis revealed, the rate of TCR association differed by HLA locus, with DRB1 most and HLA-C fewest. The authors enumerated 164 TCR beta chains as linked to cytomegalovirus.

Vbeta (60) and Jbeta (13) primers were used in the PCR. Here immunoSEQ multiplex PCR was the method, and the copy in TCRdb shows in-frame clones only, minus some. The sample includes 70,000 to 95,000 clones, about three fifths of them seen just once. As concerns this clone: Antigen specificity is unknown.

Between the trimmed V and J ends, which lost 4 bases and 10 bases, there was a span of 14 bases. The V gene's germline CDR1 is PRHDT and CDR2 FYEKMQ (reference sequence). This CDR3 contains 13 residues. The chain has TRBV13 and TRBJ2-1; D remains ambiguous. Sequencing was performed on PBMCs. The sequence was obtained from a woman aged 25 to 39 in good health and CMV-seropositive. The CDR3 nucleotides read TGTGCCAGCAGCTCAGGAGCGCTCAGCGAGCAGTTCTTC. It translates to CASSSGALSEQFF.